These 10 T cell receptor beta chains were all obtained from the same sample, sequenced in a study of cytomegalovirus exposure and HLA in healthy donors. Vbeta (60) and Jbeta (13) primers were used in the PCR. This table comes from immunoSEQ multiplex PCR, and its TCRdb copy is limited to in-frame clones, with some not included. Of 110,000 or so clones listed, 70% to 85% are singletons. The sequencing sample was made of PBMCs. The receptors were gathered from a woman aged 18-30 years in good health and CMV-seronegative.

This chain uses TRBV5-1 with TRBJ1-6, with TRBD1 as a possible D gene (6 bases). The CDR3 is 14 amino acids. V gave up 0 bases and J gave up 10 bases, with 11 bases separating them. Germline V gene lookup returns CDR1 SGHRS and CDR2 YFSETQ. This CDR3 reads CASSLEGDGSPLHF. The CDR3 coding sequence is TGCGCCAGCAGCTTGGAGGGGGACGGCTCACCCCTCCACTTT.

This chain uses TRBV19 with TRBJ2-1; 10 nucleotides align to TRBD2. J gave up 7 bases and V 3 bases, and 12 bases lay outside the gene matches. The V gene's germline CDR1 is LNHDA and CDR2 SQIVND (reference sequence). The CDR3 has 17 residues. CDR3 nucleotides: TGTGCCAGTAGTATCCCACTAGCGGGAACTCCGGGGAATGAGCAGTTCTTC. Its translation is CASSIPLAGTPGNEQFF.

Of note for this clone: Germline and junction disagree at one end, which may indicate a read error. V is TRBV7-7 and J is TRBJ2-7; D possibly corresponds to TRBD2 (6 bases). CDR3 length equals 15 residues. The V gene's germline CDR1 is SSHAT and CDR2 FNYEAQ (reference sequence). CDR3 in DNA: TGTGCTAGCAGCGATCGGAGGGCCAGTTTGTACGAGCAGTACTTC. It encodes CASSDRRASLYEQYF.

V is TRBV29-1 and J is TRBJ1-1; 7 bases line up with TRBD1. The ends lost 4 bases at V and 5 bases at J; junction bases unmatched: 10. CDR1 is SQVTM, CDR2 ANQGSEA, per germline. The CDR3 contains 14 residues. The CDR3 sequence: CSVVSKGAWTEAFF. CDR3 DNA: TGCAGCGTTGTATCTAAGGGGGCTTGGACTGAAGCTTTCTTT.

The chain employs TRBV6-5 and TRBJ2-1, with 10 bases matching TRBD2. Germline trimming cut 5 bases from V and 3 bases from J; bases unmatched to any gene: 4. Germline CDR1 is MNHEY and CDR2 is SVGAGI. CDR3 length equals 15 residues. CDR3 protein: CASSPGLAYYNEQFF. The DNA of the CDR3 is TGTGCCAGCAGTCCGGGACTAGCGTACTACAATGAGCAGTTCTTC.

The J gene is TRBJ1-1, the V gene TRBV11-3; D call uncertain. The CDR3 length is 13 residues. Germline V gives CDR1 SGHNT, CDR2 YENEEA. Trimming took off 3 bases at V and 3 bases at J, with 8 bases between the two ends. CDR3 nucleotide sequence: TGTGCCAGCAGCTTGTCTCCGGACACTGAAGCTTTCTTT. Amino acids: CASSLSPDTEAFF.

The chain carries TRBV15 and TRBJ1-4; D is unresolved. Per the germline V gene, CDR1 is LNHNV and CDR2 is YYDKDF (reference sequence). The CDR3 spans 16 residues. V lost 0 bases, J lost 0 bases, and 8 bases lay in between. The CDR3 bases are TGTGCCACCAGCAGAGATCCGGGGACAACTAATGAAAAACTGTTTTTT. Translating it yields CATSRDPGTTNEKLFF. Full variable domain (rest looked up from reference TRBV15 and TRBJ1-4): DAMVIQNPRYQVTQFGKPVTLSCSQTLNHNVMYWYQQKSSQAPKLLFHYYDKDFNNEADTPDNFQSRRPNTSFCFLDIRSPGLGDTAMYLCATSRDPGTTNEKLFFGSGTQLSVL.

This clone was counted a single time. The chain employs TRBV6-1 and TRBJ2-7; a possible D gene is TRBD2 (5 bases). The germline V gene has CDR1 MNHNS and CDR2 SASEGT. Trimming pared 0 bases from V and 3 bases from J, leaving 9 bases between. The CDR3 runs 14 residues. CDR3 in DNA: TGTGCCAGCAGTGAAGCGAGGAGGATCTACGAGCAGTACGTC. Protein sequence: CASSEARRIYEQYV.

The V call is TRBV5-1, the J call TRBJ1-3; D is ambiguous. V was trimmed by 0 bases and J by 1 base, leaving 8 bases between them. This CDR3 comprises 15 residues. Per the germline V gene, CDR1 is SGHRS and CDR2 is YFSETQ. The CDR3 region has the DNA TGCGCCAGCAGCTTGGTATCAGGTTCTGGAAACACCATATATTTT. Translated, it gives CASSLVSGSGNTIYF.

The chain is built from TRBV6-5 and TRBJ1-2; 8 bases are shared with TRBD1. The CDR3 has 13 residues. Germline loops: CDR1 MNHEY, CDR2 SVGAGI. Trimming removed 10 bases from V and 2 bases from J; junction bases left unmatched: 6. CDR3 DNA sequence: TGTGCCACTGGACAGGGATCAAACTATGGCTACACCTTC. Translated: CATGQGSNYGYTF.